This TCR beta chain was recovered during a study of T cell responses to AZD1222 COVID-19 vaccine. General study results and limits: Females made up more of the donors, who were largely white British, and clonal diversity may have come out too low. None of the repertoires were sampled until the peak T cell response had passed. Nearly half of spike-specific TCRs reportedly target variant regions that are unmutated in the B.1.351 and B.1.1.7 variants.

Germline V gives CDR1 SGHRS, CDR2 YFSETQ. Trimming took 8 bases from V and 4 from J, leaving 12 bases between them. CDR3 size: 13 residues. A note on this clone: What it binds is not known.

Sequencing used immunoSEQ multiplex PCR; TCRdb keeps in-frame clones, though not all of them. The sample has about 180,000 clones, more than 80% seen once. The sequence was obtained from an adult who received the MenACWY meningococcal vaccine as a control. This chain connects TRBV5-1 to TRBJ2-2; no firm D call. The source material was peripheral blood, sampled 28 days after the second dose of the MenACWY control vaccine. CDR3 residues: CASCIVGTGELFF. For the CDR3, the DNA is TGCGCCAGTTGTATTGTCGGCACCGGGGAGCTGTTTTTT.